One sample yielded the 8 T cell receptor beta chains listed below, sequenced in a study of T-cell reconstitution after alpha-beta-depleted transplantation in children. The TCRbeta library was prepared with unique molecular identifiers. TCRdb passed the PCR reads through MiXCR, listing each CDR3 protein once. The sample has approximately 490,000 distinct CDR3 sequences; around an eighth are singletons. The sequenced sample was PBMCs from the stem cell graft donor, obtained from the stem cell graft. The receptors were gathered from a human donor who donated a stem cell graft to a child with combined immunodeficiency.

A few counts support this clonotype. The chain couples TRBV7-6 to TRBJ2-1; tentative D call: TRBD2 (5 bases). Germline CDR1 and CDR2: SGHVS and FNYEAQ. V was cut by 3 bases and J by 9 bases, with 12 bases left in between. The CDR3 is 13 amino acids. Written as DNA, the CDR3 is TGTGCCAGCAGCTTTCAGCGCGCGGGTGAGCAGTTCTTC. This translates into CASSFQRAGEQFF.

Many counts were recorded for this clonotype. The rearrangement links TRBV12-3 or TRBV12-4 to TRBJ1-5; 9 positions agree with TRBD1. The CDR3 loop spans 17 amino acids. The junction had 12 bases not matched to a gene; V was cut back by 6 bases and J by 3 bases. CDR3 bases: TGTGCCAGCAGACCGGGACAGGGAAGAAGTAACAATCAGCCCCAGCATTTT. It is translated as CASRPGQGRSNNQPQHF.

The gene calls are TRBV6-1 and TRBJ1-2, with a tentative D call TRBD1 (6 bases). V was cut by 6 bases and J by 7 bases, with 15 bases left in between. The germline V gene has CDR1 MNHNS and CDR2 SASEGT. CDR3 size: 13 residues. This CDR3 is CASRRTEESGYTF. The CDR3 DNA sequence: TGTGCCAGCAGGCGGACAGAAGAGAGTGGCTACACCTTC.

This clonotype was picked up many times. This CDR3 reads CASSLFGERGNTIYF. CDR3 in DNA: TGTGCCAGCAGCCTCTTCGGGGAGCGGGGAAACACCATATATTTT. The V call is TRBV12-3 or TRBV12-4, the J call TRBJ1-3; D remains unclear. V lost 6 bases and J 4 bases, leaving 16 bases between the germline ends. The CDR3 has 15 amino acids.

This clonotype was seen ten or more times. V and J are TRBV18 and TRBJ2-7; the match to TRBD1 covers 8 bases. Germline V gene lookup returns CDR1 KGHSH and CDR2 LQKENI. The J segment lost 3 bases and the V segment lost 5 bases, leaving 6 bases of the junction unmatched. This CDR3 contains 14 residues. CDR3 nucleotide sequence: TGTGCCAGCTCAGCGCAGGGGGCGGGCTACGAGCAGTACTTC. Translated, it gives CASSAQGAGYEQYF.

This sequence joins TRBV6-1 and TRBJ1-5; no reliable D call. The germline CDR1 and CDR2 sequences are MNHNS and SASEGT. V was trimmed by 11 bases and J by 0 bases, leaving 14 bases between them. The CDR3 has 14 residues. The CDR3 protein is CAVSPGVSNQPQHF. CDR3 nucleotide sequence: TGTGCCGTGAGCCCTGGGGTTAGCAATCAGCCCCAGCATTTT.

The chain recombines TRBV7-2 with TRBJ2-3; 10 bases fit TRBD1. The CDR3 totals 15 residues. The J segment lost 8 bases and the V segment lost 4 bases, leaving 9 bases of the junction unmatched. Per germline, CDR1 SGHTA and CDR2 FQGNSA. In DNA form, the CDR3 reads TGTGCCAGCAGCTCCAAGACAGGGGGCGGTTCTACGCAGTATTTT. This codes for CASSSKTGGGSTQYF.

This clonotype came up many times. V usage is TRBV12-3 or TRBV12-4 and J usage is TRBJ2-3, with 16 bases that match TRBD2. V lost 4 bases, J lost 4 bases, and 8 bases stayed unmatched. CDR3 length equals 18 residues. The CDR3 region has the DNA TGTGCCAGCAGTTCTCTGGGACTAGCGGGAGGGTACCCAGATACGCAGTATTTT. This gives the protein CASSSLGLAGGYPDTQYF.